A selection of T cell receptor beta chains follows, all from one sample in a study of T cell responses to AZD1222 COVID-19 vaccine. Using immunoSEQ multiplex PCR, the repertoire was profiled, and TCRdb retains in-frame clones only, with some absent. The data show roughly 96,000 clones, 88% seen once. This specimen was peripheral blood, taken 28 days after the second AZD1222 dose. Receptors were obtained from an adult who received the AZD1222 COVID-19 vaccine. Both conserved end residues are part of each CDR3. Fields, in order: J gene, D gene, clone size, V gene, CDR3 DNA, CDR3 protein. The D gene is left open where the match is weak. Not every row has a clone size; where given, it reads once, few, many or a size class.

TRBJ1-5,NA,NA,TRBV18,TGTGCCAGCTCACCTATCCAGGGCGGTCAGCCCCAGCATTTT,CASSPIQGGQPQHF
TRBJ2-1,TRBD1,NA,TRBV7-3,TGTGCCAGCAGCCAAGGACAGGGCAATGAGCAGTTCTTC,CASSQGQGNEQFF
TRBJ2-3,TRBD1,once,TRBV9,TGTGCCAGCAGCGTACTGACAGGGCAAGGAGATACGCAGTATTTT,CASSVLTGQGDTQYF
TRBJ2-1,NA,NA,TRBV5-1,TGCGCCAGCAGCCCAACGTCCCGGGTTACCTCCTACAATGAGCAGTTCTTC,CASSPTSRVTSYNEQFF
TRBJ1-4,NA,NA,TRBV7-9,TGTGCCAGCAGCCTTAATGAAAAACTGTTTTTT,CASSLNEKLFF
TRBJ1-4,NA,once,TRBV12-5,TGTGCTAGTGCCCCGGTTTTGGGTAATGAAAAACTGTTTTTT,CASAPVLGNEKLFF
TRBJ1-2,NA,NA,TRBV10-3,TGTGCCATCAGCCAGGGAGAGGACTATGGCTACACCTTC,CAISQGEDYGYTF
TRBJ1-4,NA,NA,TRBV28,TGTGCCAGCAGTTCCCCGGCGGGGGACCGTACGAAACTGTTTTTT,CASSSPAGDRTKLFF
TRBJ2-1,NA,NA,TRBV6-1,TGTGCCAGCAGTGAACCGGGACAGGGTAAGAGCGGGAGTTACAATGAGCAGTTCTTC,CASSEPGQGKSGSYNEQFF
TRBJ1-1,NA,NA,TRBV10-1,TGCGCCAGCAGTCCCCCGCGGGTGGACATGAACACTGAAGCTTTCTTT,CASSPPRVDMNTEAFF
TRBJ1-5,NA,NA,TRBV27,TGTGCCAGCAGTTTATGGGGGAAAGATCAGCCCCAGCATTTT,CASSLWGKDQPQHF
TRBJ2-1,NA,NA,TRBV5-1,TGCGCCAGCAGCCCTCCTACCTACAATGAGCAGTTCTTC,CASSPPTYNEQFF
TRBJ2-7,NA,NA,TRBV30,TGTGCCTGGAGTGTTGTGGGACGGGGGCCCTACGAGCAGTACTTC,CAWSVVGRGPYEQYF
TRBJ1-5,NA,NA,TRBV2,TGTGCCAGCAGGGGTGTGGAGGCAGATAGCAATCAGCCCCAGCATTTT,CASRGVEADSNQPQHF
TRBJ2-7,TRBD1,large,TRBV28,TGTGCCAGCAGTCAACAGGGGGCAGCCTACGAGCAGTACTTC,CASSQQGAAYEQYF
TRBJ2-6,NA,few,TRBV4-3,TGCGCCAGCAGCCAAGGGACGTCCAGCTCTGGGGCCAACGTCCTGACTTTC,CASSQGTSSSGANVLTF
TRBJ2-7,TRBD2,few,TRBV4-3,TGCGCCAGCAGCCAAGATATGAGCGGGGAGGCTGGCGAGCAGTACTTC,CASSQDMSGEAGEQYF
TRBJ1-1,NA,NA,TRBV4-3,TGCGCCAGCAGCCAAGATCTTGGGATTCCAGTGGTGGGAGAAGCTTTCTTT,CASSQDLGIPVVGEAFF
TRBJ2-7,TRBD1,NA,TRBV5-4,TGTGCCAGCAGCTTGGGACCTACCCGGGACAGGGGCGACGAGCAGTACTTC,CASSLGPTRDRGDEQYF
TRBJ1-3,NA,NA,TRBV7-9,TGTGCCAGCAGCTTACCTTGGACGACGGTTGGAAACACCATATATTTT,CASSLPWTTVGNTIYF
TRBJ1-5,TRBD1,NA,TRBV27,TGTGCCAGCAGTTTCAGAGGGGGCCCTCAGCCCCAGCATTTT,CASSFRGGPQPQHF
TRBJ2-3,NA,NA,TRBV7-2,TGTGCCAGCAGCTTAAGGTTGACTAGTGGACTAGATACGCAGTATTTT,CASSLRLTSGLDTQYF
TRBJ2-2,TRBD1,NA,TRBV7-9,TGTGCCAGCAGCTACACGACAGGGGGCTTTGACTTTCCCGGGGAGCTGTTTTTT,CASSYTTGGFDFPGELFF
TRBJ1-2,TRBD1,NA,TRBV19,TGTGCCAGTAGTATCGGTGGGACAGGGAAAGTAGGCTACACCTTC,CASSIGGTGKVGYTF
TRBJ1-6,NA,NA,TRBV3-1/TRBV3-2,TGTGCCAGCAGCCAGGTGGGGGCTCAATCCTCACCCCTCCACTTT,CASSQVGAQSSPLHF
TRBJ1-4,NA,NA,TRBV3-1/TRBV3-2,TGTGCCAGCAGCCAAGATCCACGGACAGATTGGACTAATGAAAAACTGTTTTTT,CASSQDPRTDWTNEKLFF
TRBJ2-3,NA,NA,TRBV29-1,TGCAGCGTCTCAACGGGTGGGGGAATAGATACGCAGTATTTT,CSVSTGGGIDTQYF
TRBJ2-5,TRBD1,NA,TRBV5-6,TGTGCCAGCAGCCCGGAAACAGGGGGCGGAGAGACCCAGTACTTC,CASSPETGGGETQYF
TRBJ2-1,NA,NA,TRBV7-9,TGTGCCAGCAGCCCGAAGCCCGACTTAGGGAAGGTTGCGAATGAGCAGTTCTTC,CASSPKPDLGKVANEQFF
TRBJ2-1,NA,NA,TRBV30,TGTGCCTGGAGTGTACAATACAATGAGCAGTTCTTC,CAWSVQYNEQFF
TRBJ1-6,NA,NA,TRBV27,TGTGCCAGCAGTTTAAACAGGGTTTCACCCCTCCACTTT,CASSLNRVSPLHF
TRBJ2-5,TRBD2,NA,TRBV7-8,TGTGCCAGCAGCTATACTACGACTAGCGGGGGCCAGGCGGGGACCCAGTACTTC,CASSYTTTSGGQAGTQYF
TRBJ2-5,NA,NA,TRBV19,TGTGCCAGCGGAGGACTGCGGGAGACCCAGTACTTC,CASGGLRETQYF
TRBJ2-7,NA,NA,TRBV5-1,TGCGCCAGCAGCTTGTGGCAGGGCTACTACGAGCAGTACTTC,CASSLWQGYYEQYF
TRBJ2-3,NA,NA,TRBV7-9,TGTGCCAGCAGCACCAGGACTTCCCAAGATACGCAGTATTTT,CASSTRTSQDTQYF
TRBJ2-7,NA,NA,TRBV5-1,TGCGCCAGCAGCTGGACAGGGAGGGACGAGCAGTACTTC,CASSWTGRDEQYF
TRBJ2-5,NA,NA,TRBV5-1,TGCGCCAGCAGTAACGATCGGAGTTCAAGGGAGACCCAGTACTTC,CASSNDRSSRETQYF
TRBJ2-3,TRBD1,once,TRBV7-2,TGTGCCAGCAGCCCCAGGGACAGGGGGGTAGATACGCAGTATTTT,CASSPRDRGVDTQYF
TRBJ2-6,NA,NA,TRBV29-1,TGCAGCGTTGCCTTTACAGCCAACGTCCTGACTTTC,CSVAFTANVLTF
TRBJ2-7,TRBD1,NA,TRBV29-1,TGCAGCGTTTCCACAGGGGGCTCGTACGAGCAGTACTTC,CSVSTGGSYEQYF
TRBJ2-5,NA,NA,TRBV21-1,TGTGCCAGCAGCAAAGGGGACAGCCAGAAAAGCTTTTTTAAAGAGACCCAGTACTTC,CASSKGDSQKSFFKETQYF
TRBJ1-3,NA,NA,TRBV4-1,TGCGCCAGCAGCCAAGATCCCAGCTCTGGAAACACCATATATTTT,CASSQDPSSGNTIYF
TRBJ2-5,TRBD2,NA,TRBV6-5,TGTGCCAGCACTCTGACTAGCACCCAAGAGACCCAGTACTTC,CASTLTSTQETQYF
TRBJ1-2,NA,NA,TRBV4-1,TGCGCCAGCAGCTCCTCTCGGCGGGATTTCGGCTACACCTTC,CASSSSRRDFGYTF
TRBJ1-1,TRBD1,NA,TRBV28,TGTGCCAGTTTCTCAGGGGGGGACACTGAAGCTTTCTTT,CASFSGGDTEAFF
TRBJ1-5,NA,NA,TRBV19,TGTGCCAGTAGATTCAACCAGGGGTTCGGGAATCAGCCCCAGCATTTT,CASRFNQGFGNQPQHF
TRBJ2-1,NA,NA,TRBV27,TGTGCCAGCAGTTTACGCCAGGGGACCGTCTATGAGCAGTTCTTC,CASSLRQGTVYEQFF
TRBJ2-5,NA,NA,TRBV30,TGTGCCTGGAGTAGGACAGTCCAAGAGACCCAGTACTTC,CAWSRTVQETQYF
TRBJ2-3,TRBD1,NA,TRBV6-5,TGTGCCAGCAGTCCGACAGGGGGCTTTGGAGATACGCAGTATTTT,CASSPTGGFGDTQYF
TRBJ2-7,NA,NA,TRBV20-1,TGCAGTGCTAGTCTTACCCACTCTCCATACGAGCAGTACTTC,CSASLTHSPYEQYF
TRBJ1-2,NA,NA,TRBV6-5,TGTGCCAGCACCCAGAGCTGGAGCTATGGCTACACCTTC,CASTQSWSYGYTF
TRBJ1-2,TRBD1,NA,TRBV5-1,TGCGCCAGCAGCTTGGTTCAGGGGGGATATGGCTACACCTTC,CASSLVQGGYGYTF
TRBJ2-3,NA,NA,TRBV6-2/TRBV6-3,TGTGCCAGCAGTTACACTCAGGGGAGCACGCAGTATTTT,CASSYTQGSTQYF
TRBJ1-1,NA,NA,TRBV29-1,TGCAGCGTTGAAGTCCCGGCGAGGGGGAGCACTGAAGCTTTCTTT,CSVEVPARGSTEAFF
TRBJ2-2,NA,once,TRBV19,TGTGCCAGTAGTACCCGACAGTACACCGGGGAGCTGTTTTTT,CASSTRQYTGELFF
TRBJ2-2,NA,NA,TRBV11-3,TGTGCCAGCAGCTTAGACCAACGACTCTTCGGGGAGCTGTTTTTT,CASSLDQRLFGELFF
TRBJ2-5,NA,NA,TRBV28,TGTGCCAGCAGCCGCCCCGGGCTAGCGCAAGAGACCCAGTACTTC,CASSRPGLAQETQYF
TRBJ1-2,TRBD1,NA,TRBV5-6,TGTGCCAGCAGCTTGACAGGGGGGGATGGCTACACCTTC,CASSLTGGDGYTF
TRBJ1-2,NA,once,TRBV5-8,TGTGCCAGCAGCCCCAGCCGGGGGAGGAGAGACTATGGCTACACCTTC,CASSPSRGRRDYGYTF
TRBJ2-1,NA,NA,TRBV7-2,TGTGCCAGCAGCCCCCCCTCCCCGGTTGGTGAGCAGTTCTTC,CASSPPSPVGEQFF